The next 11 T cell receptor beta chains were all read from a single sample in a study of T cells in Graves' hyperthyroidism and ophthalmopathy. RNA transcripts served as the template for amplifying TCR beta CDR3 regions. RT-PCR in the first round (using the HTBI primer set) targeted the TCR CDR3. TCRdb re-called the multiplex PCR reads with MiXCR, one entry per CDR3 protein. The sample consists of 700,000 or so distinct CDR3 sequences, approximately 16% of them appearing once. The specimen sequenced was blood. The origin of the receptors is a young man with Graves' hyperthyroidism.

This clonotype was counted between two and nine times. The V and J genes are TRBV4-2 and TRBJ2-1, with TRBD2 identical over 9 bases. The germline V gene encodes CDR1 LGHNA and CDR2 YNFKEQ. Trimming at V came to 1 base and at J to 2 bases, leaving 3 bases not matched to a gene. The CDR3 contains 16 residues. The CDR3 DNA is TGTGCCAGCAGCCAAGCGGAGCGGGGGGCCTACAATGAGCAGTTCTTC. It codes for CASSQAERGAYNEQFF.

This clonotype occurred many times. The chain carries TRBV20-1 and TRBJ2-7; 8 bases map to TRBD2. Per germline, CDR1 DFQATT and CDR2 SNEGSKA (reference sequence). Trimming removed 0 bases from V and 7 bases from J; junction bases left unmatched: 14. The CDR3 has 16 amino acids. CDR3 residues: CSARDAPAGGTREQYF. CDR3 DNA: TGCAGTGCTAGAGATGCCCCTGCGGGAGGAACGAGGGAGCAGTACTTC.

The genes are TRBV20-1 and TRBJ1-5, with D possibly TRBD1 on 5 matching bases. The CDR3 is made up of 16 amino acids. V lost 5 bases to trimming and J lost 0 bases, with 17 bases between them. Germline CDR1 DFQATT, CDR2 SNEGSKA (reference sequence). CDR3 DNA: TGCAGTGCTGGCAGGCAGGGAAGCCGTAGCAATCAGCCCCAGCATTTT. Its protein product is CSAGRQGSRSNQPQHF.

At least ten counts were recorded for this clonotype. The rearrangement links TRBV12-3 or TRBV12-4 to TRBJ2-7; the match to TRBD2 covers 11 bases. The CDR3 consists of 15 residues. J gave up 3 bases and V 5 bases, and 6 bases lay outside the gene matches. The CDR3 DNA reads TGTGCCAGCAGTGCGACCGGGACTAGCGGCTACGAGCAGTACTTC. Residues: CASSATGTSGYEQYF.

V is TRBV3-1 and J is TRBJ2-7; TRBD1 agrees at 8 bases. CDR1 LGHDT and CDR2 YNNKEL come from the germline V gene (reference sequence). J was trimmed by 5 bases and V by 3 bases; bases with no gene match: 9. CDR3 length: 15 residues. The CDR3 sequence: CASSQEQGVFNEQYF. The CDR3, as DNA: TGTGCCAGCAGCCAGGAACAGGGGGTTTTCAACGAGCAGTACTTC.

The rearrangement joins TRBV20-1 to TRBJ2-7; TRBD2 aligns across 8 bases. Per the germline V gene, CDR1 is DFQATT and CDR2 is SNEGSKA (reference sequence). The length of the CDR3 is 15 residues. J gave up 2 bases and V 1 base, and 7 bases lay outside the gene matches. CDR3 protein: CSARVGGRQAYEQYF. In DNA, the CDR3 is TGCAGTGCTAGAGTTGGCGGGAGGCAAGCCTACGAGCAGTACTTC.

There are a few counts of this clonotype. The rearrangement joins TRBV12-3 or TRBV12-4 to TRBJ2-5, with a possible D match to TRBD2 (5 bases). Trimming took off 5 bases at V and 5 bases at J, with 15 bases between the two ends. The CDR3 is made up of 14 amino acids. CDR3: CASSLGRAVETQYF. DNA of the CDR3: TGTGCCAGCAGTCTCGGGCGAGCGGTGGAGACCCAGTACTTC.

This clonotype was found many times. The rearrangement links TRBV18 to TRBJ1-2; no clear D. Trimming took 2 bases from V and 2 from J, leaving 18 bases between them. CDR3 length: 17 residues. The germline gives CDR1 KGHSH, CDR2 LQKENI. CDR3 sequence reads: CASSPSRGQKTNYGYTF. CDR3 bases: TGTGCCAGCTCACCATCCCGTGGGCAGAAAACGAACTATGGCTACACCTTC. The whole variable domain, filled in from reference TRBV18 and TRBJ1-2, reads NAGVMQNPRHLVRRRGQEARLRCSPMKGHSHVYWYRQLPEEGLKFMVYLQKENIIDESGMPKERFSAEFPKEGPSILRIQQVVRGDSAAYFCASSPSRGQKTNYGYTFGSGTRLTVV.

The chain links TRBV20-1 to TRBJ1-1, with D tentatively TRBD1 (5 bases). The CDR3 sequence is 13 residues long. In germline, CDR1 is DFQATT, CDR2 SNEGSKA (reference sequence). The V and J ends lost 6 bases and 2 bases respectively, with 13 bases between them. In DNA form, the CDR3 reads TGCAGTGCGAGCCAGGGAACCAACACTGAAGCTTTCTTT. It is translated as CSASQGTNTEAFF.

The chain combines TRBV5-5 with TRBJ1-5; 8 bases are shared with TRBD1. This CDR3 has 15 amino acids. V gave up 4 bases and J gave up 5 bases; unmatched junction bases: 8. CDR1 is SGHKS, CDR2 YYEKEE, per germline (reference sequence). CDR3 sequence (DNA): TGTGCCAGCAGCAGGACGACAGGGGACGATCAGCCCCAGCATTTT. It yields the protein CASSRTTGDDQPQHF.

This clonotype came up many times. The CDR3 DNA sequence: TGTGCCAGCAGCTTGACCGGGACTAGCGGGAGCTACGAGCAGTACTTC. This encodes CASSLTGTSGSYEQYF. The J gene is TRBJ2-7, the V gene TRBV28, with 14 bases fitting TRBD2. Trimming at V came to 6 bases and at J to 3 bases, leaving 7 bases not matched to a gene. This CDR3 is 16 amino acids long. CDR1 and CDR2 from the germline V gene are MDHEN and SYDVKM.